These 18 T cell receptor beta chains were sequenced from one sample in a study of blood T cells in healthy people across ages. Combining a sample-barcoded 5' primer with a J-beta primer mix, a second PCR ran for about 7 to 12 cycles. TCRdb redid the calling of the 5' RACE reads with MiXCR, one entry per CDR3 protein. In the table there are 700,000 to 900,000 distinct CDR3 sequences, approximately 55% of which are singletons. The sequenced material came from blood. The receptors come from an elderly man in good health.

This rearrangement joins TRBV24-1 to TRBJ2-5; the D gene is possibly TRBD1 (5 bases). Between the trimmed V and J ends, which lost 4 bases and 5 bases, there was a span of 10 bases. Germline assignment: CDR1 KGHDR and CDR2 SFDVKD. The CDR3 contains 13 residues. CDR3 bases: TGTGCCACCAGTGAGTCAGGGCGCGAGACCCAGTACTTC. It encodes CATSESGRETQYF.

The J gene is TRBJ2-1, the V gene TRBV21-1; TRBD1 is taken as the D call from the table, unchecked against the DNA. TRBV21-1 is recorded as a pseudogene. This CDR3 spans 15 amino acids. The CDR3 coding sequence is TGTGCCAGCAGCAAAGGGGGCGGGGGCTACAATGAGCAGTTCTTC. It translates to CASSKGGGGYNEQFF.

The sample holds a few counts of this clonotype. The V call is TRBV7-2, the J call TRBJ2-7, with 10 positions matching TRBD2. The V gene's germline CDR1 is SGHTA and CDR2 FQGNSA. This CDR3 spans 15 amino acids. The J segment lost 3 bases and the V segment lost 5 bases, leaving 7 bases of the junction unmatched. CDR3: CASSLKLAGGYEQYF. The CDR3 DNA reads TGTGCCAGCAGCCTGAAGTTAGCGGGAGGCTACGAGCAGTACTTC.

This sequence joins TRBV7-9 and TRBJ1-2, with D unresolved. From germline, CDR1 is SEHNR and CDR2 FQNEAQ (reference sequence). The CDR3 totals 14 residues. Deletions cut 6 bases from V and 4 bases from J, with 15 bases between. The CDR3 DNA is TGTGCCAGCAGTTCCCGGACCAGTTCCTATGGCTACACCTTC. Translating gives CASSSRTSSYGYTF.

The chain carries TRBV20-1 and TRBJ2-1; D is perhaps TRBD1 (5 bases). Near its end, the DNA agrees better with TRBJ2-7, so the J call may be wrong. Germline V gene sequence: CDR1 DFQATT, CDR2 SNEGSKA (reference sequence). The CDR3 spans 17 residues. CDR3 in DNA: TGCAGTGCTTATCCCCTGATCGACAGAAGCTCCTACAATGAGCAGTACTTC. This encodes CSAYPLIDRSSYNEQYF.

The chain joins TRBV7-9 to TRBJ2-3, with no clear D. The V gene's germline CDR1 is SEHNR and CDR2 FQNEAQ (reference sequence). Between the trimmed V and J ends, which lost 3 bases and 6 bases, there was a span of 10 bases. The CDR3 is 13 amino acids. CDR3 bases: TGTGCCAGCAGCTTCCCCCCTCCGGATACGCAGTATTTT. It specifies CASSFPPPDTQYF.

V and J are TRBV9 and TRBJ2-3, with 8 bases that match TRBD2. The CDR3 totals 16 residues. From germline, CDR1 is SGDLS and CDR2 YYNGEE. V lost 3 bases and J lost 14; bases outside the gene matches: 20. CDR3 sequence: CASSAWTSPGHRYAYF. CDR3 DNA sequence: TGTGCCAGCAGCGCGTGGACTAGCCCCGGTCATAGATACGCGTATTTT.

The rearrangement joins TRBV2 to TRBJ2-7, with a tentative D call TRBD2 (5 bases). The ends were cut back, 4 bases at V and 9 bases at J, with 16 bases in the middle. The CDR3 has 13 residues. Germline loops: CDR1 SNHLY, CDR2 FYNNEI. For the CDR3, the DNA is TGTGCCAGCAGTGTATTGCGAACCGAGGGGCAGTACTTC. Translated: CASSVLRTEGQYF.

There are a few counts of this clonotype. J is TRBJ2-2 and V is TRBV4-2; D may be TRBD2 (7 bases). The CDR3 has 16 residues. The germline V gene has CDR1 LGHNA and CDR2 YNFKEQ. V dropped 0 bases and J dropped 7 bases, with 15 bases sitting between them. The CDR3 nucleotides read TGTGCCAGCAGCCAAGAATTACGGGGGGCTGGCGGGGAGCTGTTTTTT. This translates into CASSQELRGAGGELFF.

This clonotype occurred a few times. The chain couples TRBV20-1 to TRBJ2-4; 11 nucleotides agree with TRBD2. This CDR3 region has 14 residues. In germline, CDR1 is DFQATT, CDR2 SNEGSKA (reference sequence). V shed 1 base, J shed 6 bases, and the junction held 2 bases outside the gene matches. Here the CDR3 reads CSARGGTSGNIQYF. CDR3 nucleotides: TGCAGTGCTAGAGGCGGGACTAGCGGAAACATTCAGTACTTC.

The DNA of the CDR3 is TGTGCCAGCAGACCCGGACTAGCGGGGGATGGTTACGAGCAGTACTTC. Translated, it gives CASRPGLAGDGYEQYF. This chain connects TRBV7-9 to TRBJ2-4, with 13 bases that match TRBD2. The DNA end favors TRBJ2-7, so the J call may be wrong. The CDR3 extends over 16 amino acids. Per the germline V gene, CDR1 is SEHNR and CDR2 is FQNEAQ (reference sequence).

This sequence joins TRBV25-1 and TRBJ1-2; D is perhaps TRBD1 (6 bases). The CDR3 length is 18 residues. Trimming left V 4 bases short and J 3 bases short, with 24 bases between. The germline V gene encodes CDR1 MGHDK and CDR2 SYGVNS. CDR3 residues: CASSAPWGAEGMYYGYTF. CDR3 coding DNA: TGTGCCAGCAGTGCCCCTTGGGGGGCGGAGGGGATGTACTATGGCTACACCTTC.

This chain joins TRBV20-1 and TRBJ1-4; TRBD1 agrees at 9 bases. V lost 6 bases, J lost 8 bases, and 13 bases stayed unmatched. Looked up from germline, CDR1 is DFQATT and CDR2 is SNEGSKA (reference sequence). This CDR3 comprises 15 residues. The chain's CDR3 is CSASGTGTLREKLFF. DNA for the CDR3: TGCAGTGCGTCCGGGACAGGGACATTACGGGAAAAACTGTTTTTT.

V usage is TRBV7-9 and J usage is TRBJ1-2; D is unclear. V lost 1 base and J lost 3, with 9 bases in between. This CDR3 is 14 amino acids long. Germline loops: CDR1 SEHNR, CDR2 FQNEAQ (reference sequence). CDR3 sequence (DNA): TGTGCCAGCAGCTTAGGCGACGGTTACTATGGCTACACCTTC. It specifies CASSLGDGYYGYTF. Based on the CDR3 plus reference TRBV7-9 and TRBJ1-2, the full variable domain is DTGVSQNPRHKITKRGQNVTFRCDPISEHNRLYWYRQTLGQGPEFLTYFQNEAQLEKSRLLSDRFSAERPKGSFSTLEIQRTEQGDSAMYLCASSLGDGYYGYTFGSGTRLTVV.

The V and J genes are TRBV6-1 and TRBJ2-1; 7 bases are a match to TRBD1. The germline V gene has CDR1 MNHNS and CDR2 SASEGT. V was pared by 6 bases and J by 8 bases, with 7 bases of the junction left unmatched. This CDR3 comprises 13 residues. This CDR3 reads CASRITGEDEQFF. The DNA for the CDR3 is TGTGCCAGCAGAATAACAGGGGAAGATGAGCAGTTCTTC.

This clonotype was seen a few times. The V call is TRBV6-5, the J call TRBJ1-6, with 10 positions matching TRBD1. CDR3 length: 16 residues. Germline lookup yields CDR1 MNHEY and CDR2 SVGAGI. With 6 bases clipped from V and 7 bases from J, the junction kept 9 bases outside the gene matches. In DNA, the CDR3 is TGTGCCAGCAGACACGGGACAGGGGAACGGAATTCACCCCTCCACTTT. Protein sequence: CASRHGTGERNSPLHF.

J is TRBJ1-2 and V is TRBV29-1; possibly TRBD1 for D (5 bases). The length of the CDR3 is 13 residues. Trimming removed 6 bases from V and 4 bases from J, with 15 bases in between. CDR1 is SQVTM and CDR2 is ANQGSEA in the germline V gene. In DNA, the CDR3 is TGCAGCGTCTTAATGCGGGACGGCTATGGCTACACCTTC. It encodes CSVLMRDGYGYTF. Based on the CDR3 plus reference TRBV29-1 and TRBJ1-2, the full variable domain is SAVISQKPSRDICQRGTSLTIQCQVDSQVTMMFWYRQQPGQSLTLIATANQGSEATYESGFVIDKFPISRPNLTFSTLTVSNMSPEDSSIYLCSVLMRDGYGYTFGSGTRLTVV.

The chain carries TRBV6-2 or TRBV6-3 and TRBJ2-1; tentatively, D is TRBD1 or TRBD2 (7 bases each). The germline V gene encodes CDR1 MNHEY and CDR2 SVGEGT. The CDR3 has 14 residues. V shed 2 bases and J shed 8 bases, with 13 bases lying between them. CDR3 bases: TGTGCCAGCAGTTACAACAGGGGAGGGTATGAGCAGTTCTTC. It translates to CASSYNRGGYEQFF.